This paragraph reports one T cell receptor beta chain. Its antigen is not identified. A much larger clone sits a single nucleotide away, making a read error possible. This sample is drawn from a study of glioma-infiltrating T cells. TCR alpha and beta CDR3 regions were amplified from RNA using iRepertoire nested multiplex PCR. TCRdb processed the multiplex PCR reads anew with MiXCR; each CDR3 protein has one entry. Seen here are about 380,000 distinct CDR3 sequences, less than 50% observed once, and the top ten hold around 12%. The CDR3 is 15 residues long. Germline V CDR1 and CDR2: MNHEY, SVGEGT. The J segment lost 3 bases and the V segment lost 7 bases, leaving 7 bases of the junction unmatched. Study-level results: Gliomas, especially low-grade, showed above-expected tissue-blood divergence; non-neoplastic patients showed below. Shared blood CDR3 signature motifs marked patients with low tissue-blood divergence.

The chain joins TRBV6-2 or TRBV6-3 to TRBJ2-7; 12 nucleotides match TRBD2. This clonotype was obtained from a human donor with low-grade glioma or glioblastoma, undergoing nonglioma brain surgery, or in good health (not recorded which). Sequencing input: glioma tissue, nonneoplastic brain tissue, or PBMCs (not recorded which). CDR3 nucleotides: TGTGCCAGCACCATACTGACTAGCGGGAGCTACGAGCAGTACTTC. Encoded protein: CASTILTSGSYEQYF.